This T cell receptor (beta chain) was recorded in a study of OX40 agonist ivuxolimab in advanced cancers. As for the study in general: Eligibility admitted prior anti-PD-1, anti-PD-L1 or anti-CTLA-4 therapy; 30% to 40% had some.

The protocol was immunoSEQ multiplex PCR, while the TCRdb copy is restricted to in-frame clones and leaves out a portion. This table holds approximately 61,000 clones, more than 80% found once. The CDR3 is 15 amino acids. CDR1 SGHDN and CDR2 FVKESK come from the germline V gene. V dropped 7 bases and J dropped 1; count of bases not matched to a gene: 6. The sequencing here drew on CD4+ or CD8+ T cells sorted from blood, taken in a trial of the OX40 agonist ivuxolimab. This chain joins TRBV14 and TRBJ2-3; TRBD2 agrees at 9 bases. This TCR derives from an adult with an advanced solid tumor such as melanoma, head and neck, liver or kidney cancer. This chain's CDR3 is CASTPVAGGTDTQYF. The CDR3 nucleotides are TGTGCCAGCACCCCGGTAGCGGGGGGCACAGATACGCAGTATTTT. Using reference TRBV14 and TRBJ2-3 for the parts outside the CDR3, the full variable domain is EAGVTQFPSHSVIEKGQTVTLRCDPISGHDNLYWYRRVMGKEIKFLLHFVKESKQDESGMPNNRFLAERTGGTYSTLKVQPAELEDSGVYFCASTPVAGGTDTQYFGPGTRLTVL.